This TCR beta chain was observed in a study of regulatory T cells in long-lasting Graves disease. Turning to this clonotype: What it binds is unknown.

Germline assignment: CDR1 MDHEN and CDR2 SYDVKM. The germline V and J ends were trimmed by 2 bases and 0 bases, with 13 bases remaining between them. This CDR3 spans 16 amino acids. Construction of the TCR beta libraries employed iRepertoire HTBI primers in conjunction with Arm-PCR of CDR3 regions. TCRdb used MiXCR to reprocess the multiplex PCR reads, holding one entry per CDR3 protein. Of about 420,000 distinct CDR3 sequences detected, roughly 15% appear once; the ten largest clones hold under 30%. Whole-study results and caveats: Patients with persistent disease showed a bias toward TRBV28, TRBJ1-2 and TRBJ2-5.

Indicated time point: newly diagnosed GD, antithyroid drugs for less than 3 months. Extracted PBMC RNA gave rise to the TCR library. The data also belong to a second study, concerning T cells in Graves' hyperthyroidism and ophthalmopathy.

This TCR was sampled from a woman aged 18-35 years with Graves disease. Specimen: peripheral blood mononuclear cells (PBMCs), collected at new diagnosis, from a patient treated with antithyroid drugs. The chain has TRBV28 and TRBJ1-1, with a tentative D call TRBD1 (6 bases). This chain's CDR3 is CASSLTAGGLNTEAFF. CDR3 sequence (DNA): TGTGCCAGCAGTTTAACCGCGGGGGGCCTGAACACTGAAGCTTTCTTT.